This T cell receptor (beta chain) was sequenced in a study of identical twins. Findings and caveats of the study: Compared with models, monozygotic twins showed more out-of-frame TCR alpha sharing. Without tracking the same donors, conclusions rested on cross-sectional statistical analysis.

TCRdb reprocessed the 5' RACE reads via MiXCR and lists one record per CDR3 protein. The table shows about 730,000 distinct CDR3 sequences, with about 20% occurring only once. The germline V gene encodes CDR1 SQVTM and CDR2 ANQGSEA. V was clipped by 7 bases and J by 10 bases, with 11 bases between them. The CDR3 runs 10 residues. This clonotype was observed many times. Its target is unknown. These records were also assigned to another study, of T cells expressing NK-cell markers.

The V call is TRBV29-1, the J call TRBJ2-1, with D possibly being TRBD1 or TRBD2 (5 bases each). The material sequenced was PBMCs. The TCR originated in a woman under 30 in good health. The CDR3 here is CSAFEGEQFF. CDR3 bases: TGCAGCGCCTTCGAGGGGGAGCAGTTCTTC.